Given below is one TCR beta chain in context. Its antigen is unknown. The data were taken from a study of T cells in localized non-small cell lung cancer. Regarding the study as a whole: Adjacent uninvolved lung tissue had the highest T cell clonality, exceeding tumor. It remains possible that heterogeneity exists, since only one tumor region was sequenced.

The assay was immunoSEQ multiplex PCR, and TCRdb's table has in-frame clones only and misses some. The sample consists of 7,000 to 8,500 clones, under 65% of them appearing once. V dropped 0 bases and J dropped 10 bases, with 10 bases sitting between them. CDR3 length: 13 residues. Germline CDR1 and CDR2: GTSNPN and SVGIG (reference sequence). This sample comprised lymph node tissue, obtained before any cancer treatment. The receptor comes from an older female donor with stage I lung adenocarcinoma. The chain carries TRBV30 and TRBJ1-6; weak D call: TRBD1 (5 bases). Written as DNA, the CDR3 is TGTGCCTGGAGTGTAGACAGAGTATCACCCCTCCACTTT. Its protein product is CAWSVDRVSPLHF.